This T cell receptor beta chain stems from a study of T cell responses to AZD1222 COVID-19 vaccine. Only in-frame clones appear in the TCRdb table, and some are missing; sequencing was by immunoSEQ multiplex PCR. This sample has about 160,000 clones, with around 87% found just once. Pooled in the analysis were second doses at about 4 or about 12 weeks. This clone was observed once. Its matching antigen is unknown. Study results and caveats: Donor demographics were predominantly white British with a female majority; clonal diversity may be underestimated. Repertoire samples came only from after the peak T cell response. Spike as a whole was targeted by vaccine-associated CD4 TCRs, dominant at 160-218 and 743-854.

This TCR derives from an adult who received the AZD1222 COVID-19 vaccine. Sequenced material: peripheral blood, taken 28 days after the second AZD1222 dose.

The CDR3 here is CASSYSRGSRGFGYTF. Here the CDR3 DNA reads TGTGCCAGCAGTTACTCGAGAGGGTCGAGAGGTTTTGGCTACACCTTC. The gene calls are TRBV6-5 and TRBJ1-2; D remains ambiguous. V lost 0 bases and J lost 7, with 18 bases in between. Germline CDR1 MNHEY, CDR2 SVGAGI. This CDR3 spans 16 amino acids.